The rows below give T cell receptor beta chains drawn from one sample of a study of shared clonotypes between healthy human individuals. Here immunoSEQ multiplex PCR was the method, and the copy in TCRdb shows in-frame clones only, minus some. Of 1,100,000 or so clones in the sample, 70% to 80% were seen once. Sequencing was done on a sample of memory CD4+ T cells from PBMCs. The origin of the receptors is a young man in good health. Some clones in this sample may be carry-over from other donors' samples. Each CDR3 is given with its conserved first and last residue. The D gene is left open where the match is weak. Only some rows state a clone size, as once, few, many or a class for expanded clones.

D gene	V gene	clone size	J gene	CDR3 protein	CDR3 DNA
NA	TRBV2	NA	TRBJ1-3	CASSAIPSGNTIYF	TGTGCCAGCAGCGCCATACCCTCTGGAAACACCATATATTTT
NA	TRBV4-3	NA	TRBJ1-2	CASSPNLGYGYTF	TGCGCCAGCAGCCCTAACCTGGGGTATGGCTACACCTTC
TRBD1	TRBV28	NA	TRBJ1-2	CASSTQGARGGYTF	TGTGCCAGCAGCACACAGGGGGCTCGAGGTGGCTACACCTTC
NA	TRBV11-3	few	TRBJ1-1	CASSLRQFAEAFF	TGTGCCAGCAGCTTACGACAGTTCGCTGAAGCTTTCTTT
NA	TRBV5-5	NA	TRBJ2-6	CASSLTPGRSGANVLTF	TGTGCCAGCAGCTTGACCCCCGGGAGATCCGGGGCCAACGTCCTGACTTTC
TRBD1	TRBV5-4	once	TRBJ1-4	CASSTDRVLNEKLFF	TGTGCCAGCAGCACCGACAGGGTTCTTAATGAAAAACTGTTTTTT
NA	TRBV6-1	NA	TRBJ2-7	CASRYVSIYEQYF	TGTGCCAGCAGGTACGTTTCCATCTACGAGCAGTACTTC
TRBD2	TRBV7-3	NA	TRBJ2-1	CASSLTPHGRSGGEQFF	TGTGCCAGCAGCTTAACCCCGCACGGGCGAAGCGGGGGTGAGCAGTTCTTC
TRBD1	TRBV6-1	once	TRBJ1-2	CASSETGGPNYGYTF	TGTGCCAGCAGTGAGACAGGGGGGCCTAACTATGGCTACACCTTC
TRBD1	TRBV2	NA	TRBJ1-5	CASRGGRGRDSNQPQHF	TGTGCCAGCAGAGGGGGCAGGGGAAGGGATAGCAATCAGCCCCAGCATTTT
TRBD2	TRBV2	NA	TRBJ2-7	CASTEVWGGEQYF	TGTGCCAGCACCGAAGTTTGGGGGGGTGAGCAGTACTTC
NA	TRBV10-3	few	TRBJ1-1	CAISSIPNTEAFF	TGTGCCATCAGCTCGATACCGAACACTGAAGCTTTCTTT
NA	TRBV15	NA	TRBJ2-7	CATRTGFGEQYF	TGTGCCACCAGAACAGGGTTTGGCGAGCAGTACTTC
NA	TRBV19	NA	TRBJ1-5	CASSIDRDQPQHF	TGTGCCAGTAGTATAGATCGCGATCAGCCCCAGCATTTT
NA	TRBV5-1	NA	TRBJ2-2	CASSLFGTSNTGELFF	TGCGCCAGCAGCTTGTTCGGGACAAGCAACACCGGGGAGCTGTTTTTT
NA	TRBV2	NA	TRBJ1-5	CASSSHTGENQPQHF	TGTGCCAGCAGTTCCCATACGGGTGAGAATCAGCCCCAGCATTTT
NA	TRBV9	NA	TRBJ1-4	CASSVGLTPGVGEKLFF	TGTGCCAGCAGCGTAGGACTCACACCCGGGGTTGGCGAAAAACTGTTTTTT
NA	TRBV7-2	few	TRBJ2-2	CASSTYTGELFF	TGTGCCAGCAGCACCTACACCGGGGAGCTGTTTTTT
TRBD2	TRBV6-1	NA	TRBJ2-7	CASTPMLAGGREQYF	TGTGCCAGCACCCCCATGCTAGCGGGGGGTCGCGAGCAGTACTTC
NA	TRBV6-5	NA	TRBJ2-2	CASRLNTGELFF	TGTGCCAGCAGGCTCAATACCGGGGAGCTGTTTTTT
NA	TRBV20-1	many	TRBJ2-3	CSALEDTQYF	TGCAGTGCTCTCGAAGATACGCAGTATTTT
TRBD1	TRBV11-3	few	TRBJ1-1	CASSLQGPNTEAFF	TGTGCCAGCAGCCTACAGGGGCCGAACACTGAAGCTTTCTTT
NA	TRBV5-4	many	TRBJ2-1	CASSLQWDEQFF	TGTGCCAGCAGCTTACAGTGGGATGAGCAGTTCTTC
TRBD1	TRBV5-1	NA	TRBJ2-7	CASQTGDSYEQYF	TGCGCCAGTCAGACAGGGGACTCCTACGAGCAGTACTTC